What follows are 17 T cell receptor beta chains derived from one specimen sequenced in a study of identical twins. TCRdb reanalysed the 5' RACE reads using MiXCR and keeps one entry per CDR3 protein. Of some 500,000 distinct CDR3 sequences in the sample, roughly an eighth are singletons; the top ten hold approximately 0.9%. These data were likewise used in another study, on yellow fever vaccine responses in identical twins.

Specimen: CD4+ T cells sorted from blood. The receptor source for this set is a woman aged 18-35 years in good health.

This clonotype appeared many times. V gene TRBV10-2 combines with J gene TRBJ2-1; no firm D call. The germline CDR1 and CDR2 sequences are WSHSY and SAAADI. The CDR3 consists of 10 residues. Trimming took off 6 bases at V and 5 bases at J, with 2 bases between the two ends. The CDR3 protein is CASSHNEQFF. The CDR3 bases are TGCGCCAGCAGCCACAATGAGCAGTTCTTC.

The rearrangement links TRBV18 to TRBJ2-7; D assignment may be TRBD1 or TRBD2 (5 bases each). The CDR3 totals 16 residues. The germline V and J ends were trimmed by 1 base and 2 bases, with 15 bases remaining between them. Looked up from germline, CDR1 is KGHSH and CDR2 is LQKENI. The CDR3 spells CASSPRFGTDTYEQYF. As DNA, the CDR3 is TGTGCCAGCTCACCACGCTTTGGGACGGACACCTACGAGCAGTACTTC.

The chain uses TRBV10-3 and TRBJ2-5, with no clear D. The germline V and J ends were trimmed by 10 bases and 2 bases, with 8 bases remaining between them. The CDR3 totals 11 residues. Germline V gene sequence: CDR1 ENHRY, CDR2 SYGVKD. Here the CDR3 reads CATRWQETQYF. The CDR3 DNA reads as TGTGCCACCAGGTGGCAAGAGACCCAGTACTTC.

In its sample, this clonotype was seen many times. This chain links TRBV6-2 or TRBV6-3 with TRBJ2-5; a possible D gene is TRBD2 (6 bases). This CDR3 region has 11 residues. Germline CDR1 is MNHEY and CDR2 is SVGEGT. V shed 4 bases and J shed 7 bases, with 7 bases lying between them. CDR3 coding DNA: TGTGCCAGCAGTTTCGGGGGGACCCAGTACTTC. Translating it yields CASSFGGTQYF.

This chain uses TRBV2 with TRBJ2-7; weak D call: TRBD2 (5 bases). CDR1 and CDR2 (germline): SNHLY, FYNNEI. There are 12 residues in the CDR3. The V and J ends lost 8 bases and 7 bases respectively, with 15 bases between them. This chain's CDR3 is CASAEDEREQYF. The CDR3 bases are TGTGCCAGCGCCGAAGATGAGCGGGAGCAGTACTTC.

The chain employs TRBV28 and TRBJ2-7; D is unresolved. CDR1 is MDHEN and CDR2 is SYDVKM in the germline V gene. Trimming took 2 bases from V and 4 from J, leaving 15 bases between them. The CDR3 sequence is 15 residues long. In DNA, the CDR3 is TGTGCCAGCAGTTTAAGGTGGGATCGTAGGTACGAGCAGTACTTC. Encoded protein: CASSLRWDRRYEQYF.

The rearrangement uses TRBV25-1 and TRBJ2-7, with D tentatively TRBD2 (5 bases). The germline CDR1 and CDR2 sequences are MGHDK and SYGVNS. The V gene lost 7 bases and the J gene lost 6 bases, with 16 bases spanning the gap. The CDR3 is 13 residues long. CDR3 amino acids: CASTPGDPAEQYF. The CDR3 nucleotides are TGTGCCAGCACCCCCGGGGATCCGGCCGAGCAGTACTTC.

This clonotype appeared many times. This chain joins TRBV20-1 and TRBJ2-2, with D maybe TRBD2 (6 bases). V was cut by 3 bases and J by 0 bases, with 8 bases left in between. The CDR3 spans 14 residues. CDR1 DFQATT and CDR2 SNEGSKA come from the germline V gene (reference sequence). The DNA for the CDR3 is TGCAGTGCTAGGGGCGGGGCGAACACCGGGGAGCTGTTTTTT. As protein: CSARGGANTGELFF.

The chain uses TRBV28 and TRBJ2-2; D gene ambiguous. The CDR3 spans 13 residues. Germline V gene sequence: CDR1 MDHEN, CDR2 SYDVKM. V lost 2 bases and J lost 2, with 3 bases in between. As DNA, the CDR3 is TGTGCCAGCAGTTTACCAAACACCGGGGAGCTGTTTTTT. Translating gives CASSLPNTGELFF. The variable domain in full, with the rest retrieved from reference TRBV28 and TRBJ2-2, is DVKVTQSSRYLVKRTGEKVFLECVQDMDHENMFWYRQDPGLGLRLIYFSYDVKMKEKGDIPEGYSVSREKKERFSLILESASTNQTSMYLCASSLPNTGELFFGEGSRLTVL.

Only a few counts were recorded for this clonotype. This CDR3 is CASSRVVANGELFF. The CDR3 coding sequence is TGTGCCAGCAGCCGCGTGGTGGCAAACGGGGAGCTGTTTTTT. The chain joins TRBV7-6 to TRBJ2-2; no reliable D call. Per the germline V gene, CDR1 is SGHVS and CDR2 is FNYEAQ. V lost 5 bases, J lost 7 bases, and 14 bases lay in between. This CDR3 spans 14 amino acids.

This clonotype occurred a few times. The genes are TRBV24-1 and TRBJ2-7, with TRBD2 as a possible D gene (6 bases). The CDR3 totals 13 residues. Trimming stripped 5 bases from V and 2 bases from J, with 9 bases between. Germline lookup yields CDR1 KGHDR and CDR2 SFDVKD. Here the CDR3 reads CATSGTGAYEQYF. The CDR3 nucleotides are TGTGCCACCAGTGGTACGGGAGCCTACGAGCAGTACTTC.

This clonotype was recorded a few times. The chain's CDR3 is CASSLRPGQPYEQYF. CDR3 sequence (DNA): TGCGCCAGCAGCTTGCGTCCGGGACAACCCTACGAGCAGTACTTC. This chain links TRBV5-1 with TRBJ2-7; maybe TRBD1 (6 bases). The germline V gene has CDR1 SGHRS and CDR2 YFSETQ. This CDR3 is built from 15 residues. The ends were cut back, 1 base at V and 2 bases at J, with 13 bases in the middle. Combining the CDR3 with reference TRBV5-1 and TRBJ2-7 gives the whole variable domain KAGVTQTPRYLIKTRGQQVTLSCSPISGHRSVSWYQQTPGQGLQFLFEYFSETQRNKGNFPGRFSGRQFSNSRSEMNVSTLELGDSALYLCASSLRPGQPYEQYFGPGTRLTVT.

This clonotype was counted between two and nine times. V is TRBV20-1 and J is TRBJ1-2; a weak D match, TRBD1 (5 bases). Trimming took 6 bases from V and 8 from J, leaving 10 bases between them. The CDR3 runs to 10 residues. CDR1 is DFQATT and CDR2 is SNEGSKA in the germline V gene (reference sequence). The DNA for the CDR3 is TGCAGTGCAAGATGGACAGGCTACACCTTC. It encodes CSARWTGYTF.

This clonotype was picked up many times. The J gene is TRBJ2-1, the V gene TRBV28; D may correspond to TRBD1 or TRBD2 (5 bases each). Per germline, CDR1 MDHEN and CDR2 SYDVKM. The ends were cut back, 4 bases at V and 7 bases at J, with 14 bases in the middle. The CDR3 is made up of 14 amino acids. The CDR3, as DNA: TGTGCCAGCAGTTCAGCCATTGAGGGGAATGAGCAGTTCTTC. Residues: CASSSAIEGNEQFF. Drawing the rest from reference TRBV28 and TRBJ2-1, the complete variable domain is DVKVTQSSRYLVKRTGEKVFLECVQDMDHENMFWYRQDPGLGLRLIYFSYDVKMKEKGDIPEGYSVSREKKERFSLILESASTNQTSMYLCASSSAIEGNEQFFGPGTRLTVL.

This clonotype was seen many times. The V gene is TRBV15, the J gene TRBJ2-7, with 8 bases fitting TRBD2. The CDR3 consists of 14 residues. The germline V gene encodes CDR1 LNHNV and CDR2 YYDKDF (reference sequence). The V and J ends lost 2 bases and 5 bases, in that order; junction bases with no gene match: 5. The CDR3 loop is CATSRTGGFNEQYF. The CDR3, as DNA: TGTGCCACCAGCAGAACGGGGGGGTTCAACGAGCAGTACTTC.

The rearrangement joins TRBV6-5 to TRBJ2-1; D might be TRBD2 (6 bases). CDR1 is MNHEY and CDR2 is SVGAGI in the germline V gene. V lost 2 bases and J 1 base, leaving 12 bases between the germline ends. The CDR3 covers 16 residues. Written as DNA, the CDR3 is TGTGCCAGCAGTTACACGGGGAGGTTGTCCTACAATGAGCAGTTCTTC. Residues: CASSYTGRLSYNEQFF.

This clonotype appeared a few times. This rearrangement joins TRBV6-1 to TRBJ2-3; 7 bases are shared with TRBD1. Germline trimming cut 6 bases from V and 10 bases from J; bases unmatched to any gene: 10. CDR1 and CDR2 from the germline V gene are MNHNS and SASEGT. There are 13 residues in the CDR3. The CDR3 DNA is TGTGCCAGCAGACCCCAGGGGGTCCGCTCGCAGTATTTT. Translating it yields CASRPQGVRSQYF.